Sequencing of this T cell receptor beta chain was carried out in a study of blood T cell repertoires in COVID-19. Study information: Specimens from acute and convalescent COVID-19 originated in the United States, Italy and Spain.

Clones were sequenced by immunoSEQ multiplex PCR, and TCRdb holds only the in-frame ones, with some missing. The repertoire holds about 73,000 clones, with roughly 84% as singletons. Looked up from germline, CDR1 is SGHRS and CDR2 is YFSETQ. V lost 4 bases and J lost 4; bases outside the gene matches: 9. The CDR3 is 17 residues long. This sequence originates from a man older than 75 with active or convalescent COVID-19. The chain uses TRBV5-1 and TRBJ2-3; TRBD2 agrees at 13 bases. The sample comprised peripheral blood. The CDR3 loop is CASSAALTSGGADTQYF. The CDR3 bases are TGCGCCAGCAGCGCCGCGCTAACTAGCGGGGGGGCAGATACGCAGTATTTT.